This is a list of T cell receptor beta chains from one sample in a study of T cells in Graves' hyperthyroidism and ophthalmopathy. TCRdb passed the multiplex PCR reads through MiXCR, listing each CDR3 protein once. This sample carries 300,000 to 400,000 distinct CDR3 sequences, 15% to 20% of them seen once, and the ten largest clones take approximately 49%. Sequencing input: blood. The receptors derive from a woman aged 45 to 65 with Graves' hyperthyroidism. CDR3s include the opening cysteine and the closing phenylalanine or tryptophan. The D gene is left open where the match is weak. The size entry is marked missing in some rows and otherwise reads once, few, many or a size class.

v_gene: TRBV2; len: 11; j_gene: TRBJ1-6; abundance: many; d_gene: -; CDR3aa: CASNRLSPLHF; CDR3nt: TGTGCCAGCAACCGACTTTCACCCCTCCACTTT
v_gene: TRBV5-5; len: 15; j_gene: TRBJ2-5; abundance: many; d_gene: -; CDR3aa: CASSLVLGVWETQYF; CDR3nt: TGTGCCAGCAGCTTGGTGTTAGGGGTCTGGGAGACCCAGTACTTC
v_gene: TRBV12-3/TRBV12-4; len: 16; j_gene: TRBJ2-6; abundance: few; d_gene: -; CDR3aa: CASSLTEGPGANVLTF; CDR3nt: TGTGCCAGCAGTTTAACTGAGGGTCCTGGGGCCAACGTCCTGACTTTC
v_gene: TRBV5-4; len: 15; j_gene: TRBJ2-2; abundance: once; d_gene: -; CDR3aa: CASSHSGASTGELFF; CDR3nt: TGTGCCAGCAGCCACTCGGGGGCCAGCACCGGGGAGCTGTTTTTT
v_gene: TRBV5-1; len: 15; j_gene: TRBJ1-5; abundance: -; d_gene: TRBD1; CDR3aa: CASSFVPGGNQPQHF; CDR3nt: TGCGCCAGCAGCTTTGTGCCAGGGGGTAATCAGCCCCAGCATTTT
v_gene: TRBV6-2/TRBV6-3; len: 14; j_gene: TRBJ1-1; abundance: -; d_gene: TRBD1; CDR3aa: CASSYRGLRTEAFF; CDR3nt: TGTGCCAGCAGTTACAGGGGGCTAAGGACTGAAGCTTTCTTT
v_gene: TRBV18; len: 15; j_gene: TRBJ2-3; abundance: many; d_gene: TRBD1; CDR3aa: CASSPPTGQMDTQYF; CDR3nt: TGTGCCAGCTCACCGCCGACAGGGCAGATGGATACGCAGTATTTT
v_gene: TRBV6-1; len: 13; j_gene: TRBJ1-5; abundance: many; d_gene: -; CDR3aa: CASSYFEVQPQHF; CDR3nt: TGTGCCAGCAGTTATTTCGAGGTTCAGCCCCAGCATTTT
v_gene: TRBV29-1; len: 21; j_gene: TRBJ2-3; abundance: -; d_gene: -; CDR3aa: CGVNGVGPRSDRHTHTDTQYF; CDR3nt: TGCGGCGTTAATGGCGTCGGCCCAAGATCTGATCGGCATACTCACACAGATACGCAGTATTTT
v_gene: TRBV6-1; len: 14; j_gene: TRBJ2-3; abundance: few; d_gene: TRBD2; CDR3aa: CASELAGVADTQYF; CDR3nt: TGTGCCAGCGAATTAGCGGGAGTGGCAGATACGCAGTATTTT
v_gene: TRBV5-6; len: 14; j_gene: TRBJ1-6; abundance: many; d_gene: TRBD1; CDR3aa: CASSFGQGNSPLHF; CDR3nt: TGTGCCAGCAGCTTCGGACAGGGGAATTCACCCCTCCACTTT
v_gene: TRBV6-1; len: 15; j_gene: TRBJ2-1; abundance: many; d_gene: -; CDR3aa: CASSETGILRNEQFF; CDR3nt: TGTGCCAGCAGTGAAACGGGAATTTTGAGGAATGAGCAGTTCTTC
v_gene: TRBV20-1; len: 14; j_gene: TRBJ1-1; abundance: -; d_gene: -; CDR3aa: CSAPMGALNTEAFF; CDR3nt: TGCAGTGCTCCCATGGGGGCGTTGAACACTGAAGCTTTCTTT